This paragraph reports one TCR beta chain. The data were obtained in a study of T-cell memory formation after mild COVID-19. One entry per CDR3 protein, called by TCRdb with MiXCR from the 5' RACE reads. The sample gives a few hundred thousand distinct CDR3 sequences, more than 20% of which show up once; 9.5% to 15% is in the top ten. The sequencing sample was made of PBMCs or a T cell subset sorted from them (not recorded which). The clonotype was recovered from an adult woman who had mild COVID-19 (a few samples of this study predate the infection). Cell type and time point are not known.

DNA for the CDR3: TGTGCCAGCAGCCCAAGGGGGCTAAGGAACACTGAAGCTTTCTTT. Its translation is CASSPRGLRNTEAFF. This chain connects TRBV7-8 to TRBJ1-1; TRBD1 aligns across 7 bases. This CDR3 comprises 15 residues. J was trimmed by 1 base and V by 5 bases; bases with no gene match: 7. Germline CDR1 and CDR2: SGHVS and FQNEAQ.